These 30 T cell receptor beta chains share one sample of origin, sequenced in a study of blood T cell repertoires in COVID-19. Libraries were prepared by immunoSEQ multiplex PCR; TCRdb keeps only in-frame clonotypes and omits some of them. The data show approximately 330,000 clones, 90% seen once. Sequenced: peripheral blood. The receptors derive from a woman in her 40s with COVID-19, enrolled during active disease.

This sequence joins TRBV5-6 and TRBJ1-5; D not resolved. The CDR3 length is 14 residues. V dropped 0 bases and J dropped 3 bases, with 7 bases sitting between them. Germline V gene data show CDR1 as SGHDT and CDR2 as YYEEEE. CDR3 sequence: CASSLGAVNQPQHF. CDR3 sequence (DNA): TGTGCCAGCAGCTTGGGGGCAGTCAATCAGCCCCAGCATTTT.

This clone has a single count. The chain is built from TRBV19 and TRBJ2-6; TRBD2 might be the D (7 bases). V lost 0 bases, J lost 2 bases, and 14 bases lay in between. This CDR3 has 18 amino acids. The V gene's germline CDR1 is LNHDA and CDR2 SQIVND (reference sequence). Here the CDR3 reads CASSIERGGPAGANVLTF. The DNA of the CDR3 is TGTGCCAGTAGTATAGAGAGGGGGGGGCCGGCTGGGGCCAACGTCCTGACTTTC. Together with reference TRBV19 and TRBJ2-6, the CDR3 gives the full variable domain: DGGITQSPKYLFRKEGQNVTLSCEQNLNHDAMYWYRQDPGQGLRLIYYSQIVNDFQKGDIAEGYSVSREKKESFPLTVTSAQKNPTAFYLCASSIERGGPAGANVLTFGAGSRLTVL.

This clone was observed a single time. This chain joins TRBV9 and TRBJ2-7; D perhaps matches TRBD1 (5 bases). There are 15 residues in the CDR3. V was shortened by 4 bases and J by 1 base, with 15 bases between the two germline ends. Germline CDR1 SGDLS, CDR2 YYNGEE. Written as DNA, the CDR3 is TGTGCCAGCAGCTGTGACAGCGAAGCGTCCTACGAGCAGTACTTC. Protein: CASSCDSEASYEQYF.

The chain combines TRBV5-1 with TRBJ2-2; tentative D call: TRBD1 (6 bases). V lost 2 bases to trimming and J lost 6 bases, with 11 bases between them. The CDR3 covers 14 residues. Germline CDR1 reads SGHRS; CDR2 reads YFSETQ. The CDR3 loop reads CASSFGQLSGELFF. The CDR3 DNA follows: TGCGCCAGCAGCTTTGGACAGTTGTCCGGGGAGCTGTTTTTT.

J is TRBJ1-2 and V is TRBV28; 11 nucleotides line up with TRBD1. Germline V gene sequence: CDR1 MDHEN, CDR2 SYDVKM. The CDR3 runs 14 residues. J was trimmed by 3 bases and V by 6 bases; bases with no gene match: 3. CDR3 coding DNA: TGTGCCAGCAGGGGGACAGGGGGGGACTATGGCTACACCTTC. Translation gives CASRGTGGDYGYTF.

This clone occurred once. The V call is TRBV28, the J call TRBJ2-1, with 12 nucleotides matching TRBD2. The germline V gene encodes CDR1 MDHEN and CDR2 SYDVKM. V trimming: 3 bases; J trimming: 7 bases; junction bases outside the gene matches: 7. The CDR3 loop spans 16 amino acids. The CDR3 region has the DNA TGTGCCAGCAGTTTCCGGACTAGCGGGAATTTAAATGAGCAGTTCTTC. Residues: CASSFRTSGNLNEQFF. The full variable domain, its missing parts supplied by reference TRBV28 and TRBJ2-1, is DVKVTQSSRYLVKRTGEKVFLECVQDMDHENMFWYRQDPGLGLRLIYFSYDVKMKEKGDIPEGYSVSREKKERFSLILESASTNQTSMYLCASSFRTSGNLNEQFFGPGTRLTVL.

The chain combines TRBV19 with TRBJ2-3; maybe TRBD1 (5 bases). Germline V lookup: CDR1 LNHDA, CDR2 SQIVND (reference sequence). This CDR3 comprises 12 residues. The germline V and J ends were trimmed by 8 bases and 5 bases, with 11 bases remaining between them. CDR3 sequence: CASGAQEDTQYF. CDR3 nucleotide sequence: TGTGCCAGTGGGGCACAAGAAGATACGCAGTATTTT.

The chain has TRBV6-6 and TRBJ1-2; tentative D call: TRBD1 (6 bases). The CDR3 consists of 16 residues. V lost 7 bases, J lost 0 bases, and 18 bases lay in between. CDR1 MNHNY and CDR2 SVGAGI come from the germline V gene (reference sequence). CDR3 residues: CASTPAAGAANYGYTF. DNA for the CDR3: TGTGCCAGCACCCCGGCAGCAGGGGCGGCTAACTATGGCTACACCTTC.

The CDR3 reads CASTQGTGGNIQYF. DNA for the CDR3: TGCGCCAGCACTCAAGGGACAGGGGGGAACATTCAGTACTTC. V and J are TRBV5-1 and TRBJ2-4, with 11 positions matching TRBD1. This CDR3 spans 14 amino acids. Germline CDR1 reads SGHRS; CDR2 reads YFSETQ. The ends lost 6 bases at V and 7 bases at J; junction bases unmatched: 6.

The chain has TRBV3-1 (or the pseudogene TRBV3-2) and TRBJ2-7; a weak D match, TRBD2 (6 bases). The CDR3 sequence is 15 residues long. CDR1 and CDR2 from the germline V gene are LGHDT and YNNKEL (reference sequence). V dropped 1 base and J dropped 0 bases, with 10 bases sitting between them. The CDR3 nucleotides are TGTGCCAGCAGCCAAGGCGGAGGGATCTCCTACGAGCAGTACTTC. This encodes CASSQGGGISYEQYF.

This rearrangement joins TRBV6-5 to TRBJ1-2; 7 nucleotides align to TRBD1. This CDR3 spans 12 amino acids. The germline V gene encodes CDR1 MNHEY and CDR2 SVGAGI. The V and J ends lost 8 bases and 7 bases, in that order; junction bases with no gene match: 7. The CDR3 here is CASLTGVSGYTF. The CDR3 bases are TGTGCCAGCCTAACAGGGGTATCTGGCTACACCTTC.

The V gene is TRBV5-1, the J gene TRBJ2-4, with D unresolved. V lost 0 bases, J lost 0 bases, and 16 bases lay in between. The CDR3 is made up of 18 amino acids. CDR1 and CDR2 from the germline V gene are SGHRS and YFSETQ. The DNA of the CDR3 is TGCGCCAGCAGCTTGGGGTGGGCAGGCTCAATAGCCAAAAACATTCAGTACTTC. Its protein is CASSLGWAGSIAKNIQYF.

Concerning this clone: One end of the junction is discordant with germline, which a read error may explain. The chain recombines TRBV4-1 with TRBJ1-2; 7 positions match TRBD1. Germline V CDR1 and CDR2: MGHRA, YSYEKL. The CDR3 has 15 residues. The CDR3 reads CASSFTGTVGGPVSF. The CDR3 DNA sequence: TGCGCCAGCAGCTTCACCGGGACAGTCGGGGGTCCGGTGAGTTTC.

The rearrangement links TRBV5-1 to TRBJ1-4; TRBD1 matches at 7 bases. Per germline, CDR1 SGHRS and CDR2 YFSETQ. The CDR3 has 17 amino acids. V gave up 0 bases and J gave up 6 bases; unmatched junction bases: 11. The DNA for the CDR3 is TGCGCCAGCAGCTTGGCGGGTTTTGGCAGGGGGGATGAAAAACTGTTTTTT. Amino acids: CASSLAGFGRGDEKLFF.

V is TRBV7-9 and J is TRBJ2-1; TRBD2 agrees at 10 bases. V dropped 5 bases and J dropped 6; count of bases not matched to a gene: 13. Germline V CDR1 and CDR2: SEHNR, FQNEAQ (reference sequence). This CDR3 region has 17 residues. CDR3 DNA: TGTGCCAGCAGCCGCCCCGAAGCGGGAGGGCCTCTCAATGAGCAGTTCTTC. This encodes CASSRPEAGGPLNEQFF.

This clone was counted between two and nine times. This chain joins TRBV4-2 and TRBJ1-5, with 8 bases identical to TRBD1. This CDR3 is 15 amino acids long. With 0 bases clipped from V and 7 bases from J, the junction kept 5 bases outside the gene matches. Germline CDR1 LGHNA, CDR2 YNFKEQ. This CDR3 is CASSQDSGGGQPQHF. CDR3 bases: TGTGCCAGCAGCCAAGACTCAGGGGGCGGGCAGCCCCAGCATTTT.

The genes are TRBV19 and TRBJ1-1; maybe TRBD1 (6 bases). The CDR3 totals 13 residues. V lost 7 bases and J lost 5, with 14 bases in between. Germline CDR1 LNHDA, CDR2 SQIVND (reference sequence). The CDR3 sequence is CASTSRGGTEAFF. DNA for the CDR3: TGTGCCAGTACCTCTAGGGGGGGGACTGAAGCTTTCTTT.

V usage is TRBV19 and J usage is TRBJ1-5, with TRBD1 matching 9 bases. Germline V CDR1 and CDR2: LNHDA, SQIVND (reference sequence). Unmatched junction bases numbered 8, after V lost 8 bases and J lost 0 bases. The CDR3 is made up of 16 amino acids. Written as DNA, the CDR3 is TGTGCCAGTCGGACAGGGGCTCCCTATAGCAATCAGCCCCAGCATTTT. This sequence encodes CASRTGAPYSNQPQHF.

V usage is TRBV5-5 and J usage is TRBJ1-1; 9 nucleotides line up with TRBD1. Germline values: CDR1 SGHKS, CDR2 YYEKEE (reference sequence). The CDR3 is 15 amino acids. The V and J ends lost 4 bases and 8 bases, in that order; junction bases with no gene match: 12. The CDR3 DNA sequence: TGTGCCAGCAGCCCTCCTGGGACAGGGCGGACCGAAGCTTTCTTT. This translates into CASSPPGTGRTEAFF.

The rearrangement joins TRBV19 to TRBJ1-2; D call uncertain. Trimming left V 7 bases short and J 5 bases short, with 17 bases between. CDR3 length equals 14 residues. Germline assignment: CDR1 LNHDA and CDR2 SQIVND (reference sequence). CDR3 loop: CASTWSDSGYGYTF. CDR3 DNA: TGTGCCAGTACCTGGAGCGACTCGGGGTATGGCTACACCTTC.

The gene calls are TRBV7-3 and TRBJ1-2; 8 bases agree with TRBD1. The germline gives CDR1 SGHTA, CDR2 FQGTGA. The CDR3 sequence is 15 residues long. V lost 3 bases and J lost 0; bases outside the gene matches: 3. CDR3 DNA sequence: TGTGCCAGCAGCTTGGGACAGGACCCTAACTATGGCTACACCTTC. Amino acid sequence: CASSLGQDPNYGYTF.

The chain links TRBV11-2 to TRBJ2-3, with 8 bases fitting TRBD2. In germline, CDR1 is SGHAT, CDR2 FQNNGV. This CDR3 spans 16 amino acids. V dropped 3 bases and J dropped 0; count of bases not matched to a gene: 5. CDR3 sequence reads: CASSFQRGLSTDTQYF. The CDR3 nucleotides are TGTGCCAGCAGCTTCCAGCGGGGGCTAAGCACAGATACGCAGTATTTT.

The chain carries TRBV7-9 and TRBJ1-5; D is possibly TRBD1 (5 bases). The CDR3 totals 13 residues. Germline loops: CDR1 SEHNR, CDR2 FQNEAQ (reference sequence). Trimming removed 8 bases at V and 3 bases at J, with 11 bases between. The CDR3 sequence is CASGGTLNQPQHF. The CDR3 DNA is TGTGCCAGCGGGGGGACCCTCAATCAGCCCCAGCATTTT. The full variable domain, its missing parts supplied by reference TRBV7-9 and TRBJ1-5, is DTGVSQNPRHKITKRGQNVTFRCDPISEHNRLYWYRQTLGQGPEFLTYFQNEAQLEKSRLLSDRFSAERPKGSFSTLEIQRTEQGDSAMYLCASGGTLNQPQHFGDGTRLSIL.

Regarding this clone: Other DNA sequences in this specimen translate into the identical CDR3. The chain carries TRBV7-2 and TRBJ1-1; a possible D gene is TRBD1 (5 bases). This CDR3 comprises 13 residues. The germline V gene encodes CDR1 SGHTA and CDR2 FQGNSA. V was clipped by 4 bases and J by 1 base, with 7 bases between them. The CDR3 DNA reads TGTGCCAGCAGCTCCCAGGGGAACACTGAAGCTTTCTTT. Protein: CASSSQGNTEAFF.

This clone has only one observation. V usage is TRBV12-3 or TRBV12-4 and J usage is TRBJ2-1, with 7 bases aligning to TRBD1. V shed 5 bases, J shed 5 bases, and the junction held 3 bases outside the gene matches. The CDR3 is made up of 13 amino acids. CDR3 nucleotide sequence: TGTGCCAGCAGTGGGACAGTCGACAATGAGCAGTTCTTC. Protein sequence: CASSGTVDNEQFF.

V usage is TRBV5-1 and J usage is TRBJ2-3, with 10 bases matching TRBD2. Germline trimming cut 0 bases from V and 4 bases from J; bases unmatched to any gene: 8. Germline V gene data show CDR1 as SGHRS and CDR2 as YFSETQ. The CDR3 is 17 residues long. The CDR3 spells CASSLATSGRLSDTQYF. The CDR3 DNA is TGCGCCAGCAGCTTGGCGACTAGCGGGCGATTGTCAGATACGCAGTATTTT.

The CDR3 nucleotides are TGTGCCATCGATTCAACTTTAGGGGATCCCTACGAGCAGTACTTC. Its protein is CAIDSTLGDPYEQYF. This chain joins TRBV2 and TRBJ2-7; maybe TRBD1 (5 bases). This CDR3 has 15 residues. The germline V and J ends were trimmed by 10 bases and 2 bases, with 21 bases remaining between them. CDR1 and CDR2 (germline): SNHLY, FYNNEI.

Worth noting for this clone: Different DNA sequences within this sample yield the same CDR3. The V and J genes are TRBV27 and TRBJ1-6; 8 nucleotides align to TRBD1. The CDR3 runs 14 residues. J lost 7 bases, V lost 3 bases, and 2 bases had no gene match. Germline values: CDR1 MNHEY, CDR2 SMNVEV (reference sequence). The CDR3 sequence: CASSFRTGNSPLHF. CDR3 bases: TGTGCCAGCAGTTTCCGGACAGGGAATTCACCCCTCCACTTT.

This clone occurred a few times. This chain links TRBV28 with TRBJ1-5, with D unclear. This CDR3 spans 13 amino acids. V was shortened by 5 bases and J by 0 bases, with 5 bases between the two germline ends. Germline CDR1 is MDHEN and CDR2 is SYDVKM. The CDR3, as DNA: TGTGCCAGCAGTGTTAATAGCAATCAGCCCCAGCATTTT. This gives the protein CASSVNSNQPQHF. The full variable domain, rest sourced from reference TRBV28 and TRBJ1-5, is DVKVTQSSRYLVKRTGEKVFLECVQDMDHENMFWYRQDPGLGLRLIYFSYDVKMKEKGDIPEGYSVSREKKERFSLILESASTNQTSMYLCASSVNSNQPQHFGDGTRLSIL.

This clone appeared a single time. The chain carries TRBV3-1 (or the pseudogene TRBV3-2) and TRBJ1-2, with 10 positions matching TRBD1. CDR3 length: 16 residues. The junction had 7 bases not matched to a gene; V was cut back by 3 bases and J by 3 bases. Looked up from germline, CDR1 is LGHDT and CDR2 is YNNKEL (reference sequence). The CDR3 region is CASSHPRGTGDYGYTF. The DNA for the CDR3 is TGTGCCAGCAGCCATCCCCGGGGGACAGGGGACTATGGCTACACCTTC.